The 19 T cell receptor beta chains in this list originate from one sample, sequenced in a study of immune heterogeneity within non-small cell lung tumors (dated by TCRdb to the late 2010s). The TCR template was genomic DNA extracted from bulk tumor tissue, and roughly 590 ng of gDNA was amplified for each sample. During surgery, several biopsies were collected from each primary tumor and placed as far from one another as possible within the tumor mass. The study cohort was described as untreated, and patients were newly diagnosed NSCLC cases undergoing curative surgery. TCRdb lists the instrument as HiSeq X Ten. A multiplex PCR system amplified the TCR beta CDR3 region, with a first 10-cycle round using 32 V-gene forward and 13 J-gene reverse primers. Using fastp trimming at Q25 and MiXCR clonotype assembly, TCRdb reanalyzed the public sequencing data and kept in-frame beta chains. Each record represents a unique CDR3 protein, reported with the most common genes and DNA among its rows. A total of roughly 2,000 distinct CDR3 sequences appear in this sample, roughly 50% of them only once. The ten largest account for less than 15% of the sample.

The sequenced sample consisted of lung tumor tissue. The receptors derive from a man aged 65 to 79 with non-small cell lung cancer.

This clonotype was seen only a few times. The gene calls are TRBV19 and TRBJ2-1; possible D gene TRBD2, 6 bases. The CDR3 is made up of 13 amino acids. Looked up from germline, CDR1 is LNHDA and CDR2 is SQIVND (reference sequence). V was shortened by 2 bases and J by 10 bases, with 12 bases between the two germline ends. The CDR3 here is CASSIFGGSEQFF. The CDR3 DNA reads as TGTGCCAGTAGTATATTTGGGGGGTCCGAGCAGTTCTTC. The full variable domain, in which reference TRBV19 and TRBJ2-1 provide the parts outside the CDR3, is DGGITQSPKYLFRKEGQNVTLSCEQNLNHDAMYWYRQDPGQGLRLIYYSQIVNDFQKGDIAEGYSVSREKKESFPLTVTSAQKNPTAFYLCASSIFGGSEQFFGPGTRLTVL.

The rearrangement joins TRBV4-2 to TRBJ2-3, with 9 nucleotides matching TRBD1. From germline, CDR1 is LGHNA and CDR2 YNFKEQ. The CDR3 length is 18 residues. V gave up 0 bases and J gave up 1 base; unmatched junction bases: 8. The CDR3 sequence: CASSQDLWTGDGTDTQYF. The DNA for the CDR3 is TGTGCCAGCAGCCAAGATTTGTGGACAGGGGACGGCACAGATACGCAGTATTTT.

The chain has TRBV20-1 and TRBJ1-2; no definite D call. Germline V gene sequence: CDR1 DFQATT, CDR2 SNEGSKA (reference sequence). CDR3 size: 13 residues. Trimming shortened V by 7 bases and J by 0 bases, and 12 bases separated the two germline ends. The CDR3 nucleotides read TGCAGTGTAACATACACTTCTAACTATGGCTACACCTTC. It yields the protein CSVTYTSNYGYTF.

This clonotype was seen more than once but under ten times. The chain employs TRBV2 and TRBJ1-5; D uncertain. The length of the CDR3 is 13 residues. The V gene lost 5 bases and the J gene lost 10 bases, with 15 bases spanning the gap. Germline-derived CDR1 and CDR2 are SNHLY and FYNNEI. The CDR3 is CASSPGPIGPQHF. The CDR3 region has the DNA TGTGCCAGCAGTCCAGGTCCCATCGGTCCCCAGCATTTT. The full variable domain, with the rest looked up from reference TRBV2 and TRBJ1-5, is EPEVTQTPSHQVTQMGQEVILRCVPISNHLYFYWYRQILGQKVEFLVSFYNNEISEKSEIFDDQFSVERPDGSNFTLKIRSTKLEDSAMYFCASSPGPIGPQHFGDGTRLSIL.

V gene TRBV12-3 or TRBV12-4 combines with J gene TRBJ2-1; D remains unclear. Trimming stripped 5 bases from V and 2 bases from J, with 7 bases between. This CDR3 region has 13 residues. For the CDR3, the DNA is TGTGCCAGCAGTACCGGAACCTACAATGAGCAGTTCTTC. Protein sequence: CASSTGTYNEQFF.

CDR3 loop: CASSLIGLGETQYF. The CDR3 DNA reads as TGTGCCAGCAGCTTGATAGGGTTGGGCGAGACCCAGTACTTC. The genes are TRBV5-6 and TRBJ2-5; D is uncertain. V was clipped by 1 base and J by 5 bases, with 12 bases between them. This CDR3 has 14 amino acids. Germline V gene lookup returns CDR1 SGHDT and CDR2 YYEEEE.

V is TRBV28 and J is TRBJ2-7; possible D gene TRBD1, 6 bases. V dropped 6 bases and J dropped 4 bases, with 19 bases sitting between them. Per the germline V gene, CDR1 is MDHEN and CDR2 is SYDVKM. This CDR3 is 15 amino acids long. For the CDR3, the DNA is TGTGCCAGCAGGACGAACAGGGTTCACACTTACGAGCAGTACTTC. Translated: CASRTNRVHTYEQYF.

In DNA form, the CDR3 reads TGTGCCATTCGAACAGGGACTTACGAGCAGTACTTC. Its protein product is CAIRTGTYEQYF. J is TRBJ2-7 and V is TRBV6-2 or TRBV6-3; D possibly uses TRBD1 or TRBD2 (6 bases each). CDR3 length: 12 amino acids. CDR1 and CDR2 (germline): MNHEY, SVGEGT. V dropped 10 bases and J dropped 4 bases, with 14 bases sitting between them.

This clonotype was observed a handful of times. The CDR3 is CASSLKDRARGKGNEQFF. CDR3 sequence (DNA): TGTGCCAGCAGTTTAAAGGACAGGGCAAGAGGGAAAGGAAATGAGCAGTTCTTC. The chain uses TRBV27 and TRBJ2-1, with 8 bases identical to TRBD1. V trimming: 2 bases; J trimming: 7 bases; junction bases outside the gene matches: 16. Germline assignment: CDR1 MNHEY and CDR2 SMNVEV (reference sequence). CDR3 length equals 18 residues.

The genes are TRBV11-3 and TRBJ2-2; D call uncertain. The germline gives CDR1 SGHNT, CDR2 YENEEA. Trimming took off 5 bases at V and 2 bases at J, with 6 bases between the two ends. The CDR3 sequence is 13 residues long. The CDR3 DNA follows: TGTGCCAGCAGCCTATTAAACACCGGGGAGCTGTTTTTT. Protein: CASSLLNTGELFF.

This chain's CDR3 is CASRTSGYEQYF. The CDR3 nucleotides read TGTGCCAGCAGGACTAGCGGATACGAGCAGTACTTC. The chain uses TRBV27 and TRBJ2-7; 9 bases agree with TRBD2. From germline, CDR1 is MNHEY and CDR2 SMNVEV (reference sequence). This CDR3 spans 12 amino acids. V lost 6 bases and J lost 4; bases outside the gene matches: 1.

This clonotype is judged large (0.1 to 1%). V gene TRBV10-1 combines with J gene TRBJ2-2, with 10 positions matching TRBD2. The CDR3 sequence is 16 residues long. Germline CDR1 and CDR2: WNHNN and SYGVQD (reference sequence). Trimming removed 2 bases from V and 8 bases from J; junction bases left unmatched: 8. The CDR3 is CASSEMASGSSGELFF. CDR3 nucleotides: TGCGCCAGCAGTGAGATGGCTAGCGGGAGTTCAGGGGAGCTGTTTTTT.

In this sample, this clonotype turned up once. The rearrangement uses TRBV5-6 and TRBJ2-7; 10 nucleotides agree with TRBD1. V was pared by 3 bases and J by 3 bases, with 15 bases of the junction left unmatched. Germline-derived CDR1 and CDR2 are SGHDT and YYEEEE. This CDR3 is 18 amino acids long. CDR3 DNA: TGTGCCAGCAGCTCGACGGGACAGGGGCTTCCTAGCTACTACGAGCAGTACTTC. It yields the protein CASSSTGQGLPSYYEQYF.

The table lists this clonotype with a few counts. This sequence joins TRBV6-1 and TRBJ1-5, with D tentatively TRBD1 (6 bases). Germline CDR1 is MNHNS and CDR2 is SASEGT. The CDR3 extends over 14 amino acids. The ends were cut back, 3 bases at V and 7 bases at J, with 13 bases in the middle. DNA of the CDR3: TGTGCCAGCAGTGACGGATGGGGGGCCCAGCCCCAGCATTTT. Encoded protein: CASSDGWGAQPQHF.

This clonotype was found a few times. The chain couples TRBV27 to TRBJ1-4; 9 bases map to TRBD1. Germline values: CDR1 MNHEY, CDR2 SMNVEV (reference sequence). The ends lost 7 bases at V and 7 bases at J; junction bases unmatched: 10. This CDR3 contains 15 residues. CDR3 nucleotides: TGTGCCAGCAAACCACAGGGGGCGCTAGGTGAAAAACTGTTTTTT. It codes for CASKPQGALGEKLFF. Full variable domain (missing parts from reference TRBV27 and TRBJ1-4): EAQVTQNPRYLITVTGKKLTVTCSQNMNHEYMSWYRQDPGLGLRQIYYSMNVEVTDKGDVPEGYKVSRKEKRNFPLILESPSPNQTSLYFCASKPQGALGEKLFFGSGTQLSVL.

The chain joins TRBV28 to TRBJ2-7; TRBD1 matches at 8 bases. CDR1 is MDHEN, CDR2 SYDVKM, per germline. The V segment lost 4 bases and the J segment 3 bases; nucleotides outside the gene matches: 8. The CDR3 covers 15 residues. The CDR3 is CASSSYRTGSYEQYF. The CDR3 nucleotides are TGTGCCAGCAGTTCCTACAGGACAGGGAGCTACGAGCAGTACTTC.

The V and J genes are TRBV20-1 and TRBJ1-2; D not certain. Germline values: CDR1 DFQATT, CDR2 SNEGSKA (reference sequence). The CDR3 loop spans 14 amino acids. V gave up 0 bases and J gave up 8 bases, with 16 bases separating them. The CDR3 is CSARDAQAEDGYTF. CDR3 nucleotide sequence: TGCAGTGCTAGAGATGCGCAGGCTGAGGACGGCTACACCTTC.

The CDR3: CASSPSGSSTDTQYF. DNA of the CDR3: TGTGCCAGCAGCCCATCCGGATCTAGCACAGATACGCAGTATTTT. The rearrangement uses TRBV9 and TRBJ2-3; no reliable D call. Trimming shortened V by 4 bases and J by 0 bases, and 12 bases separated the two germline ends. The CDR3 is 15 amino acids. Germline CDR1 is SGDLS and CDR2 is YYNGEE.

V gene TRBV6-1 combines with J gene TRBJ2-7; the match to TRBD2 covers 8 bases. V lost 7 bases to trimming and J lost 11 bases; unmatched junction nucleotides: 10. The germline V gene encodes CDR1 MNHNS and CDR2 SASEGT. This CDR3 is 12 amino acids long. This chain's CDR3 is CASTTQGLVEYF. The CDR3 DNA sequence: TGTGCCAGCACCACCCAGGGACTAGTGGAGTACTTC.